Following are 22 T cell receptor beta chains from one sample sequenced in a study of T cell responses to AZD1222 COVID-19 vaccine. The repertoire was sequenced with immunoSEQ multiplex PCR; TCRdb's copy has only in-frame clones and lacks some. This repertoire shows roughly 180,000 clones, 90% to 95% found once; its top ten account for roughly 1.7%. Sample: peripheral blood, taken 28 days after the second AZD1222 dose. These TCRs come from an adult who received the AZD1222 COVID-19 vaccine.

The chain uses TRBV19 and TRBJ1-5; D unclear. From germline, CDR1 is LNHDA and CDR2 SQIVND (reference sequence). Trimming left V 5 bases short and J 6 bases short, with 11 bases between. CDR3 size: 13 residues. The CDR3 sequence: CASSFGSGQPQHF. The CDR3 DNA is TGTGCCAGTAGTTTCGGAAGCGGTCAGCCCCAGCATTTT.

V and J are TRBV5-1 and TRBJ1-1, with a tentative D call TRBD1 (5 bases). Germline V gene lookup returns CDR1 SGHRS and CDR2 YFSETQ. V lost 6 bases and J 6 bases, leaving 18 bases between the germline ends. This CDR3 comprises 14 residues. The CDR3 reads CASTLDMDGAEAFF. The CDR3 DNA sequence: TGCGCCAGCACTCTGGACATGGACGGGGCTGAAGCTTTCTTT.

The J gene is TRBJ2-5, the V gene TRBV29-1, with D maybe TRBD2 (6 bases). This CDR3 has 15 residues. Deletions cut 6 bases from V and 4 bases from J, with 21 bases between. CDR1 SQVTM and CDR2 ANQGSEA come from the germline V gene. The chain's CDR3 is CSVVGPEGGAETQYF. CDR3 coding DNA: TGCAGCGTCGTGGGGCCGGAGGGTGGAGCAGAGACCCAGTACTTC.

This chain connects TRBV6-5 to TRBJ2-7; no firm D call. The CDR3 is 14 amino acids. Looked up from germline, CDR1 is MNHEY and CDR2 is SVGAGI. V was shortened by 6 bases and J by 3 bases, with 15 bases between the two germline ends. The CDR3 region is CASSLGGWGYEQYF. The CDR3 DNA follows: TGTGCCAGCAGCCTCGGTGGATGGGGCTACGAGCAGTACTTC.

The genes are TRBV3-1 (or the pseudogene TRBV3-2) and TRBJ1-5, with D uncertain. Germline V CDR1 and CDR2: LGHDT, YNNKEL (reference sequence). Trimming left V 0 bases short and J 6 bases short, with 6 bases between. The CDR3 spans 13 residues. CDR3 protein: CASSQEIGQPQHF. The CDR3 DNA reads as TGTGCCAGCAGCCAAGAAATAGGTCAGCCCCAGCATTTT.

CDR3 residues: CASSSPGNYGYTF. The DNA of the CDR3 is TGTGCCAGCAGCTCCCCCGGGAACTATGGCTACACCTTC. The chain combines TRBV12-3 or TRBV12-4 with TRBJ1-2; D is ambiguous. The length of the CDR3 is 13 residues. The V and J ends lost 6 bases and 2 bases respectively, with 10 bases between them.

J is TRBJ1-1 and V is TRBV7-8; no clear D. Trimming stripped 3 bases from V and 11 bases from J, with 16 bases between. Germline V lookup: CDR1 SGHVS, CDR2 FQNEAQ. The CDR3 extends over 13 amino acids. CDR3 sequence (DNA): TGTGCCAGCAGCTTTGTCGGTTCCCGGTGGGCTTTCTTT. Encoded protein: CASSFVGSRWAFF.

This clone was seen once. V gene TRBV5-1 combines with J gene TRBJ2-2; D uncertain. CDR1 and CDR2 from the germline V gene are SGHRS and YFSETQ. CDR3 length equals 14 residues. V was shortened by 0 bases and J by 3 bases, with 6 bases between the two germline ends. In DNA form, the CDR3 reads TGCGCCAGCAGCTTGGGTCCGGACACCGGGGAGCTGTTTTTT. This encodes CASSLGPDTGELFF.

V usage is TRBV19 and J usage is TRBJ2-1; 11 positions match TRBD2. V was clipped by 5 bases and J by 5 bases; unmatched bases: 14. The CDR3 has 18 amino acids. Germline V CDR1 and CDR2: LNHDA, SQIVND (reference sequence). CDR3 sequence: CASSPMGKTSGMHNEQFF. CDR3 sequence (DNA): TGTGCCAGTAGTCCGATGGGGAAGACTAGCGGGATGCACAATGAGCAGTTCTTC.

The chain has TRBV11-2 and TRBJ2-5; D possibly corresponds to TRBD1 (6 bases). This CDR3 comprises 14 residues. CDR1 SGHAT and CDR2 FQNNGV come from the germline V gene. Trimming removed 2 bases at V and 4 bases at J, with 11 bases between. CDR3 nucleotide sequence: TGTGCCAGCAGCTTATATCAGGGGAGAGAGACCCAGTACTTC. As protein: CASSLYQGRETQYF.

The V and J genes are TRBV29-1 and TRBJ2-3, with 7 bases identical to TRBD2. V lost 5 bases to trimming and J lost 0 bases; unmatched junction nucleotides: 2. Germline V gene lookup returns CDR1 SQVTM and CDR2 ANQGSEA. This CDR3 is built from 13 residues. The CDR3 DNA reads TGCAGCGTTCGCGGGGGAAGCACAGATACGCAGTATTTT. Translation gives CSVRGGSTDTQYF.

The chain carries TRBV19 and TRBJ1-2, with D uncertain. Germline loops: CDR1 LNHDA, CDR2 SQIVND (reference sequence). This CDR3 is 14 amino acids long. Trimming shortened V by 4 bases and J by 2 bases, and 11 bases separated the two germline ends. In DNA form, the CDR3 reads TGTGCCAGTAGTAGCCTGAGAGGGAACTATGGCTACACCTTC. This gives the protein CASSSLRGNYGYTF.

In the case of this clone: It is likely a read error, because the conserved phenylalanine at the end of the CDR3 is missing. The rearrangement joins TRBV6-2 or TRBV6-3 to TRBJ1-2; TRBD1 is a possible D gene (6 bases). The ends were cut back, 5 bases at V and 3 bases at J, with 19 bases in the middle. The CDR3 has 16 amino acids. CDR1 and CDR2 (germline): MNHEY, SVGEGT. CDR3 protein: CASSIVGGVTHYGYTL. CDR3 sequence (DNA): TGTGCCAGCAGTATTGTGGGGGGCGTTACCCACTATGGCTACACCCTC.

The chain couples TRBV11-1 to TRBJ2-7; D not resolved. The CDR3 is 13 residues long. V was pared by 5 bases and J by 7 bases, with 15 bases between. Germline V gives CDR1 SGHAT, CDR2 FQDESV (reference sequence). CDR3 sequence: CASSADRYGEQYF. In DNA, the CDR3 is TGTGCCAGCAGCGCCGACCGGTATGGGGAGCAGTACTTC.

The chain couples TRBV6-5 to TRBJ1-1, with 7 bases lining up with TRBD1. V was pared by 6 bases and J by 6 bases, with 13 bases of the junction left unmatched. The CDR3 spans 15 residues. The germline CDR1 and CDR2 sequences are MNHEY and SVGAGI. The CDR3 here is CASSQTDREWAEAFF. The CDR3 bases are TGTGCCAGCAGCCAAACCGACAGGGAATGGGCTGAAGCTTTCTTT.

The chain is built from TRBV9 and TRBJ2-3; maybe TRBD2 (5 bases). The CDR3 totals 16 residues. Germline-derived CDR1 and CDR2 are SGDLS and YYNGEE. V was shortened by 4 bases and J by 2 bases, with 17 bases between the two germline ends. In DNA form, the CDR3 reads TGTGCCAGCAGCTCCGAGCGGAGCTTATCCACAGATACGCAGTATTTT. Translation gives CASSSERSLSTDTQYF.

The chain is built from TRBV18 and TRBJ2-3, with unresolved D. V lost 0 bases to trimming and J lost 5 bases, with 15 bases between them. Germline V CDR1 and CDR2: KGHSH, LQKENI. There are 16 residues in the CDR3. The CDR3 nucleotides are TGTGCCAGCTCACCACCGAATCAGAGCTGGAGAGATACGCAGTATTTT. Protein product: CASSPPNQSWRDTQYF.

The chain links TRBV7-9 to TRBJ2-3; D is perhaps TRBD1 (6 bases). Germline loops: CDR1 SEHNR, CDR2 FQNEAQ (reference sequence). Trimming shortened V by 10 bases and J by 0 bases, and 14 bases separated the two germline ends. This CDR3 has 14 residues. The DNA for the CDR3 is TGTGCCACCGACAGGAAGTCTAGCACAGATACGCAGTATTTT. Its translation: CATDRKSSTDTQYF. Variable domain in full (rest from reference TRBV7-9 and TRBJ2-3): DTGVSQNPRHKITKRGQNVTFRCDPISEHNRLYWYRQTLGQGPEFLTYFQNEAQLEKSRLLSDRFSAERPKGSFSTLEIQRTEQGDSAMYLCATDRKSSTDTQYFGPGTRLTVL.

This chain joins TRBV6-5 and TRBJ2-5, with a tentative D call TRBD1 (5 bases). Germline V gene data show CDR1 as MNHEY and CDR2 as SVGAGI. The CDR3 consists of 15 residues. Trimming stripped 4 bases from V and 2 bases from J, with 14 bases between. The CDR3 region has the DNA TGTGCCAGCAGTTGGCGTGGACAAACACAAGAGACCCAGTACTTC. It translates to CASSWRGQTQETQYF.

The rearrangement uses TRBV19 and TRBJ2-3; D not resolved. V was shortened by 0 bases and J by 7 bases, with 2 bases between the two germline ends. Germline V gene data show CDR1 as LNHDA and CDR2 as SQIVND (reference sequence). CDR3 length: 11 residues. In nucleotides, the CDR3 is TGTGCCAGTAGTATAGAAAATACGCAGTATTTT. Amino acid sequence: CASSIENTQYF.

V gene TRBV7-8 combines with J gene TRBJ2-2, with 12 bases aligning to TRBD1. Germline V gene data show CDR1 as SGHVS and CDR2 as FQNEAQ. The CDR3 consists of 16 residues. With V trimmed by 5 bases and J by 7 bases, 8 bases remained unmatched. The DNA of the CDR3 is TGTGCCAGCAGCCCGAGGGACAGGGGGCTCGTCGGGGAGCTGTTTTTT. This translates into CASSPRDRGLVGELFF. The full variable domain, completed using reference TRBV7-8 and TRBJ2-2, is GAGVSQSPRYKVAKRGQDVALRCDPISGHVSLFWYQQALGQGPEFLTYFQNEAQLDKSGLPSDRFFAERPEGSVSTLKIQRTQQEDSAVYLCASSPRDRGLVGELFFGEGSRLTVL.

This chain connects TRBV11-2 to TRBJ1-2; TRBD1 might be the D (5 bases). V lost 5 bases and J lost 4, with 14 bases in between. Per germline, CDR1 SGHAT and CDR2 FQNNGV. The CDR3 runs to 14 residues. CDR3 residues: CASSLGGLRYGYTF. In nucleotides, the CDR3 is TGTGCCAGCAGCCTTGGGGGGTTACGCTATGGCTACACCTTC. The whole variable domain, remainder taken from reference TRBV11-2 and TRBJ1-2, is EAGVAQSPRYKIIEKRQSVAFWCNPISGHATLYWYQQILGQGPKLLIQFQNNGVVDDSQLPKDRFSAERLKGVDSTLKIQPAKLEDSAVYLCASSLGGLRYGYTFGSGTRLTVV.